Listed below are T cell receptor beta chains from one sample, sequenced in a study of blood T cell repertoires in COVID-19. Repertoires were generated with immunoSEQ multiplex PCR, while TCRdb's copy carries only in-frame clones and drops some. The sample includes 130,000 to 150,000 clones, 80% to 85% seen only once; the top ten take roughly 6.2%. Sample: PBMCs or T cells enriched from blood (not recorded which). These receptors were obtained from a woman between 50 and 59 years old who had been exposed to COVID-19. Each CDR3 is given with its conserved first and last residue. A D gene is named only where the DNA matches it firmly. Only some rows state a clone size, as once, few, many or a class for expanded clones.

v_gene: TRBV11-2; abundance: .; len: 17; d_gene: TRBD2; CDR3aa: CASSGTSGGLSSYEQYF
v_gene: TRBV14; abundance: .; len: 15; d_gene: .; CDR3aa: CASSQGLRRGETQYF
v_gene: TRBV7-2; abundance: .; len: 15; d_gene: .; CDR3aa: CASSQQSDSGNTIYF
v_gene: TRBV5-6; abundance: .; len: 17; d_gene: TRBD2; CDR3aa: CASSLVSASGSRGELFF
v_gene: TRBV30; abundance: .; len: 15; d_gene: TRBD1; CDR3aa: CAWSKRDRDNQPQHF
v_gene: TRBV6-5; abundance: .; len: 15; d_gene: .; CDR3aa: CASSYPDSPRRPQHF
v_gene: TRBV4-1; abundance: .; len: 13; d_gene: .; CDR3aa: CASSLGRHTEAFF
v_gene: TRBV4-1; abundance: .; len: 17; d_gene: TRBD2; CDR3aa: CASSQTPTSGLLYEQYF
v_gene: TRBV5-1; abundance: .; len: 13; d_gene: .; CDR3aa: CASSREGSQPQHF
v_gene: TRBV7-2; abundance: once; len: 14; d_gene: .; CDR3aa: CASWPSPGVSPLHF
v_gene: TRBV7-6; abundance: .; len: 15; d_gene: .; CDR3aa: CASSGPGGREETQYF
v_gene: TRBV6-5; abundance: .; len: 15; d_gene: TRBD1; CDR3aa: CASSSALGTVNIQYF
v_gene: TRBV6-2/TRBV6-3; abundance: .; len: 12; d_gene: .; CDR3aa: CASSSRREEAFF
v_gene: TRBV18; abundance: .; len: 16; d_gene: .; CDR3aa: CASSHITGTMNTEAFF
v_gene: TRBV6-6; abundance: .; len: 16; d_gene: TRBD1; CDR3aa: CASSYRGTGNTGELFF
v_gene: TRBV25-1; abundance: .; len: 14; d_gene: .; CDR3aa: CASRGPAEGNTIYF
v_gene: TRBV5-1; abundance: .; len: 16; d_gene: .; CDR3aa: CASSLGNRHSTDTQYF
v_gene: TRBV6-5; abundance: .; len: 16; d_gene: TRBD1; CDR3aa: CASSYSQDRGVDEQFF
v_gene: TRBV12-3/TRBV12-4; abundance: .; len: 12; d_gene: .; CDR3aa: CASSRLIGEQYF
v_gene: TRBV19; abundance: .; len: 14; d_gene: TRBD1; CDR3aa: CASSEQGASTEAFF
v_gene: TRBV19; abundance: .; len: 16; d_gene: .; CDR3aa: CATFGRTGLPNTEAFF
v_gene: TRBV29-1; abundance: .; len: 14; d_gene: .; CDR3aa: CSVGWSHARGELFF
v_gene: TRBV9; abundance: .; len: 16; d_gene: TRBD2; CDR3aa: CASSPSEGTILYEQYF
v_gene: TRBV4-1; abundance: .; len: 15; d_gene: TRBD1; CDR3aa: CASSNVGQGYNEQFF
v_gene: TRBV10-2; abundance: .; len: 12; d_gene: .; CDR3aa: CASSETGFEQFF
v_gene: TRBV5-1; abundance: few; len: 14; d_gene: .; CDR3aa: CASSAGLTNSPLHF
v_gene: TRBV7-9; abundance: .; len: 17; d_gene: TRBD1; CDR3aa: CASSQKIIDRDRYEQYF
v_gene: TRBV19; abundance: .; len: 18; d_gene: TRBD2; CDR3aa: CASRPSFRRESSYNEQFF
v_gene: TRBV6-5; abundance: .; len: 15; d_gene: TRBD1; CDR3aa: CASTRTGDGYNEQFF
v_gene: TRBV7-2; abundance: once; len: 11; d_gene: .; CDR3aa: CASSSSDTQYF
v_gene: TRBV27; abundance: .; len: 14; d_gene: .; CDR3aa: CASSLSTDTYEQYF
v_gene: TRBV7-6; abundance: .; len: 16; d_gene: .; CDR3aa: CASSLEPLGRAGELFF
v_gene: TRBV5-1; abundance: .; len: 14; d_gene: .; CDR3aa: CASRSGQGNTEAFF
v_gene: TRBV20-1; abundance: .; len: 13; d_gene: TRBD1; CDR3aa: CSASWTGNNEQFF
v_gene: TRBV13; abundance: .; len: 16; d_gene: TRBD2; CDR3aa: CASSNQTSGGANEQFF
v_gene: TRBV6-4; abundance: .; len: 14; d_gene: TRBD1; CDR3aa: CASSEEGAADTQYF
v_gene: TRBV18; abundance: few; len: 13; d_gene: .; CDR3aa: CASTGLSNQPQHF
v_gene: TRBV11-3; abundance: .; len: 12; d_gene: .; CDR3aa: CASRSLLQPQHF
v_gene: TRBV30; abundance: few; len: 12; d_gene: TRBD1; CDR3aa: CAWSRTGFGYTF
v_gene: TRBV7-9; abundance: .; len: 17; d_gene: .; CDR3aa: CASSPPVDRTSYNEQFF
v_gene: TRBV29-1; abundance: .; len: 18; d_gene: .; CDR3aa: CSVEWGQVDIFRTDTQYF
v_gene: TRBV5-1; abundance: .; len: 16; d_gene: TRBD1; CDR3aa: CASSPRGQGSFYGYTF
v_gene: TRBV29-1; abundance: .; len: 14; d_gene: TRBD1; CDR3aa: CSVEEWDRGHEQYF
v_gene: TRBV7-4; abundance: .; len: 16; d_gene: .; CDR3aa: CASSSIWEIGTDTQYF
v_gene: TRBV5-8; abundance: .; len: 16; d_gene: .; CDR3aa: CASSPGVSSGANVLTF
v_gene: TRBV7-2; abundance: .; len: 14; d_gene: .; CDR3aa: CASSLATVRTEAFF
v_gene: TRBV5-4; abundance: .; len: 14; d_gene: .; CDR3aa: CASSFQIPGNTIYF